This TCR beta chain was observed in a study of T cells after yellow fever vaccination. One entry per CDR3 protein results from TCRdb running MiXCR on the 5' RACE reads. This table has some 250,000 distinct CDR3 sequences, over 3% appearing once. The CDR3 covers 16 residues. Germline lookup yields CDR1 SGHDN and CDR2 FVKESK. Trimming stripped 4 bases from V and 2 bases from J, with 15 bases between. Material: PBMCs, obtained 15 days after the yellow fever booster vaccination. This TCR was sampled from a man aged 18 to 29 who received the YFV17D yellow fever vaccine. The genes are TRBV14 and TRBJ2-1; D may match TRBD1 or TRBD2 (6 bases each). The CDR3 bases are TGTGCCAGCAGCCGCGCCCGGGGGCGTACCTACAATGAGCAGTTCTTC. It specifies CASSRARGRTYNEQFF.